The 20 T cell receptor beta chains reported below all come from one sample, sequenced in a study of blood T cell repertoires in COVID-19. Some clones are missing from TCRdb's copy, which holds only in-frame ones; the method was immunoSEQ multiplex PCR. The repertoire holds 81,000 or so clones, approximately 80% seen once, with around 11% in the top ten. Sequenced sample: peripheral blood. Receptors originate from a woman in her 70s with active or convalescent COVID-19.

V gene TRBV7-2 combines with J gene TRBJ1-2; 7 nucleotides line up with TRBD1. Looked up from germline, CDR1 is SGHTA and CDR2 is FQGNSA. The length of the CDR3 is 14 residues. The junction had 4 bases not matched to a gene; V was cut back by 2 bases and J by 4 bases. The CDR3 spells CASSLSSGGYGYTF. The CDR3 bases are TGTGCCAGCAGCTTATCCTCAGGGGGCTATGGCTACACCTTC.

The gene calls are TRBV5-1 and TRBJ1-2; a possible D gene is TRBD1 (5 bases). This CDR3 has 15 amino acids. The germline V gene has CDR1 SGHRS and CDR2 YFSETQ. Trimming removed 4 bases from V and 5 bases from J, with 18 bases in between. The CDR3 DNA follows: TGCGCCAGCAGCCCTGGGGACTATTTGGGATATGGCTACACCTTC. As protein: CASSPGDYLGYGYTF. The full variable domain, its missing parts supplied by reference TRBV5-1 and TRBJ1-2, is KAGVTQTPRYLIKTRGQQVTLSCSPISGHRSVSWYQQTPGQGLQFLFEYFSETQRNKGNFPGRFSGRQFSNSRSEMNVSTLELGDSALYLCASSPGDYLGYGYTFGSGTRLTVV.

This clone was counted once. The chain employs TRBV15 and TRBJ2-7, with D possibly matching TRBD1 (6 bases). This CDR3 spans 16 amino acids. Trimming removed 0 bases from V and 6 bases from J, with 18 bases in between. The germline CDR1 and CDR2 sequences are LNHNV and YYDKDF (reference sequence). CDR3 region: CATSRDSDRHLSEQYF. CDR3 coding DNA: TGTGCCACCAGCAGAGATTCGGACAGACATCTTTCCGAGCAGTACTTC.

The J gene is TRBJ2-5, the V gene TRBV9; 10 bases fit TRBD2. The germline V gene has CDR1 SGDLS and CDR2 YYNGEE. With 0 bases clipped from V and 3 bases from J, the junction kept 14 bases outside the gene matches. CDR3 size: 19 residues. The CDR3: CASSVELAGNPGFEETQYF. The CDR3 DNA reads TGTGCCAGCAGCGTAGAACTAGCGGGGAACCCGGGGTTCGAAGAGACCCAGTACTTC.

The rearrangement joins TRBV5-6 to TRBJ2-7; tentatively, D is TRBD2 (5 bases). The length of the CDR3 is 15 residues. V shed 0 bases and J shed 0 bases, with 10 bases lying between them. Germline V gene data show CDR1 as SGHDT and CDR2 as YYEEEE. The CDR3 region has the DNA TGTGCCAGCAGCTTGGCCGTGGGAGCCTCCTACGAGCAGTACTTC. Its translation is CASSLAVGASYEQYF.

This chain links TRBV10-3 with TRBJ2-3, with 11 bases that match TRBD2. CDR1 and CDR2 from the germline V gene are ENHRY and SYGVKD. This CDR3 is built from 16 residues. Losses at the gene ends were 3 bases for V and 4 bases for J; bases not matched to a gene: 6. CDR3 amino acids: CAISEEKLAGADTQYF. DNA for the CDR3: TGTGCCATCAGTGAAGAAAAACTAGCGGGGGCAGATACGCAGTATTTT.

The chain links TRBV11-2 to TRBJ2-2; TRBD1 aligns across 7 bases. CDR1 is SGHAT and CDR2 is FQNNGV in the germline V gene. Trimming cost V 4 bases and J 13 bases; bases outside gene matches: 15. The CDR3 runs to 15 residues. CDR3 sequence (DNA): TGTGCCAGCAGCTCCTTACAGGGGCACACGAGGTGGCTGTTTTTT. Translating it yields CASSSLQGHTRWLFF.

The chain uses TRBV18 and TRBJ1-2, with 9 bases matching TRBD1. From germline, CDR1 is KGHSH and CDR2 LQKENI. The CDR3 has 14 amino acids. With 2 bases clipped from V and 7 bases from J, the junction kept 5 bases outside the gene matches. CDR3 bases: TGTGCCAGCTCACCAGGGACAGGGTCGGGTGGCTACACCTTC. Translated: CASSPGTGSGGYTF.

In nucleotides, the CDR3 is TGTGCCAGCAGTAAGACAGGGTCTGGGGCCAACGTCCTGACTTTC. Its translation is CASSKTGSGANVLTF. The rearrangement joins TRBV5-6 to TRBJ2-6; 7 positions match TRBD1. Losses at the gene ends were 5 bases for V and 1 base for J; bases not matched to a gene: 3. The CDR3 contains 15 residues. CDR1 and CDR2 (germline): SGHDT, YYEEEE.

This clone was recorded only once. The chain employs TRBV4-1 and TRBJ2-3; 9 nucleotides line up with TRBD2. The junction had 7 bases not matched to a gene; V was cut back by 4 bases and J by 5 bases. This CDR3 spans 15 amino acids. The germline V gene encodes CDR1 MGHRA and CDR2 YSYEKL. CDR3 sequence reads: CASSPPGTSLDTQYF. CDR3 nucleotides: TGCGCCAGCAGCCCCCCCGGGACTAGCCTAGATACGCAGTATTTT.

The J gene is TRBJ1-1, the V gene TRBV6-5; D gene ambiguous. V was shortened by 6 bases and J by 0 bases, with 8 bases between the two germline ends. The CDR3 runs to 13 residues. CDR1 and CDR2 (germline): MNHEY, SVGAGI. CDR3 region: CASSPLLNTEAFF. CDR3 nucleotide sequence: TGTGCCAGCAGCCCCCTTTTGAACACTGAAGCTTTCTTT.

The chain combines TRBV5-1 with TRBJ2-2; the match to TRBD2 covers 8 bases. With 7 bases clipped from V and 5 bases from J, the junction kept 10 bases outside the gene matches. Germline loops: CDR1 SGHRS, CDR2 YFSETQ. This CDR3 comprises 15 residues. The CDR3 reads CASRSGGADTGELFF. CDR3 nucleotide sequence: TGCGCCAGCCGCTCCGGGGGGGCGGATACCGGGGAGCTGTTTTTT.

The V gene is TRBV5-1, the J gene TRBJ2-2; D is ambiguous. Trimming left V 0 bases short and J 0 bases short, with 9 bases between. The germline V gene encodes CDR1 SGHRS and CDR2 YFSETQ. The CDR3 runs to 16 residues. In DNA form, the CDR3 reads TGCGCCAGCAGCTTGGGAGTTTTCCCGAACACCGGGGAGCTGTTTTTT. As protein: CASSLGVFPNTGELFF.

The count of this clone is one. CDR3 protein: CASSLALAGGRGYEQYF. CDR3 coding DNA: TGTGCCAGCAGCTTGGCCCTAGCGGGGGGGCGCGGTTACGAGCAGTACTTC. The rearrangement joins TRBV5-6 to TRBJ2-7; 12 bases match TRBD2. The trim removed 0 bases at V and 4 bases at J, leaving 8 bases unmatched. The germline gives CDR1 SGHDT, CDR2 YYEEEE. The CDR3 has 17 amino acids.

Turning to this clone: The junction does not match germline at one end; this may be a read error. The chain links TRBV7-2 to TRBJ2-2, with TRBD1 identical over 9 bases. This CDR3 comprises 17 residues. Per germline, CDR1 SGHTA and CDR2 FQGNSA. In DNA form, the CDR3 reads TGTGCCAGCAGCCTAGCAAGGGACAGGGTAAACACCGGGGAGCTGTTTTTT. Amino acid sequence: CASSLARDRVNTGELFF.

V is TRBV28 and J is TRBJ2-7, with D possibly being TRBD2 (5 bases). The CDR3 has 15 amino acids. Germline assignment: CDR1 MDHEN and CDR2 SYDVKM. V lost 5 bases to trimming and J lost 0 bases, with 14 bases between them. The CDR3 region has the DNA TGTGCCAGCAGTCTGGAAGTACTAGTCTCCTACGAGCAGTACTTC. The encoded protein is CASSLEVLVSYEQYF.

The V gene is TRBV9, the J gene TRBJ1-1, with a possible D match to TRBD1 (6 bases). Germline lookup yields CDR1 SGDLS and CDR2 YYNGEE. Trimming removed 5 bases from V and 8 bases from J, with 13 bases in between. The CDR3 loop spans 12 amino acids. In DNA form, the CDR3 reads TGTGCCAGCAGGGCACAGGGAATGGAAGCTTTCTTT. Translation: CASRAQGMEAFF.

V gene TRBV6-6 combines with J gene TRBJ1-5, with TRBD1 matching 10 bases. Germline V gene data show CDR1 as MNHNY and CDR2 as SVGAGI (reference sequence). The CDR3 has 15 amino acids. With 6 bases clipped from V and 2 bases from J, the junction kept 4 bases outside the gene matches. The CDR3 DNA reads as TGTGCCAGCAGGATGACAGGGGGCGGCAATCAGCCCCAGCATTTT. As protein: CASRMTGGGNQPQHF.

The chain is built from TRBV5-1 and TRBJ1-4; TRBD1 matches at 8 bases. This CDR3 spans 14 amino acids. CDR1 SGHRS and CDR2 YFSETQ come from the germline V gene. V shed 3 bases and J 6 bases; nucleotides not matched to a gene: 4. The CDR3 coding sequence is TGCGCCAGCAGCTCCCCGACAGGGGATGAAAAACTGTTTTTT. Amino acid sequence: CASSSPTGDEKLFF.

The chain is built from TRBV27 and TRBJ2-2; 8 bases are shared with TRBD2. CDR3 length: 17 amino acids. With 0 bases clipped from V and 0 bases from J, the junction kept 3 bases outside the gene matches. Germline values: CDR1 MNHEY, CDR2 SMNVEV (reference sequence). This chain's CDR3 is CASSLSAGLANTGELFF. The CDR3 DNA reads TGTGCCAGCAGTTTATCGGCGGGACTAGCGAACACCGGGGAGCTGTTTTTT.